These 13 T cell receptor beta chains share one sample of origin, sequenced in a study of graft-versus-host responses after intestinal transplantation. Sequenced by immunoSEQ multiplex PCR; TCRdb stores in-frame clones only, minus some. The data hold approximately 89,000 clones, with about 94% observed a single time. Antigen specificity for these receptors is unknown. Material: unstimulated CD4+ T cells sorted from spleen or lymph node cells, obtained before intestinal transplant. The source is a human donor who received an intestinal transplant.

The V gene is TRBV9, the J gene TRBJ1-6; TRBD1 matches 8 bases. V lost 5 bases to trimming and J lost 7 bases; unmatched junction nucleotides: 5. Per the germline V gene, CDR1 is SGDLS and CDR2 is YYNGEE. This CDR3 is built from 14 residues. Here the CDR3 DNA reads TGTGCCAGCAGGGGGGGACAGGCCAATTCACCCCTCCACTTT. This translates into CASRGGQANSPLHF.

The chain links TRBV7-3 to TRBJ1-1, with 9 bases lining up with TRBD1. The CDR3 has 15 residues. From germline, CDR1 is SGHTA and CDR2 FQGTGA. Trimming at V came to 6 bases and at J to 4 bases, leaving 9 bases not matched to a gene. The CDR3 nucleotides are TGTGCCAGCAGATACCAAGCGACAGGGGGCACTGAAGCTTTCTTT. This codes for CASRYQATGGTEAFF.

The V call is TRBV11-2, the J call TRBJ2-7; 8 bases are shared with TRBD2. With V trimmed by 3 bases and J by 6 bases, 10 bases remained unmatched. The CDR3 consists of 15 residues. Germline CDR1 SGHAT, CDR2 FQNNGV. The CDR3: CASSLEGGGGREQYF. The DNA of the CDR3 is TGTGCCAGCAGCTTGGAGGGAGGCGGGGGGCGCGAGCAGTACTTC.

V is TRBV18 and J is TRBJ1-5, with TRBD1 matching 9 bases. The CDR3 runs to 15 residues. Trimming cost V 1 base and J 7 bases; bases outside gene matches: 5. Germline assignment: CDR1 KGHSH and CDR2 LQKENI. The chain's CDR3 is CASSPQDRGGQPQHF. The CDR3 coding sequence is TGTGCCAGCTCACCACAGGACAGGGGAGGACAGCCCCAGCATTTT.

This clone was counted once. In nucleotides, the CDR3 is TGTGCCAGCAGTAGAGGCTTCGCCGGCACAGATACGCAGTATTTT. It yields the protein CASSRGFAGTDTQYF. This chain joins TRBV6-5 and TRBJ2-3; D call uncertain. CDR3 size: 15 residues. Between the trimmed V and J ends, which lost 5 bases and 1 base, there was a span of 13 bases. Germline V CDR1 and CDR2: MNHEY, SVGAGI.

This sequence joins TRBV10-1 and TRBJ2-7, with a possible D match to TRBD2 (6 bases). Germline CDR1 reads WNHNN; CDR2 reads SYGVQD (reference sequence). V lost 3 bases and J 2 bases, leaving 14 bases between the germline ends. The CDR3 loop spans 15 amino acids. The CDR3 loop reads CASSDPGTSTYEQYF. CDR3 sequence (DNA): TGCGCCAGCAGTGACCCCGGGACTTCCACCTACGAGCAGTACTTC.

This rearrangement joins TRBV10-2 to TRBJ2-7; weak D call: TRBD1 (6 bases). This CDR3 is built from 16 residues. The V end lost 3 bases, the J end lost 1 base, and 16 bases lay between the germline ends. The germline V gene encodes CDR1 WSHSY and CDR2 SAAADI. The CDR3 sequence: CASSDMGHESSYEQYF. CDR3 bases: TGCGCCAGCAGTGATATGGGACACGAAAGTTCCTACGAGCAGTACTTC.

The rearrangement links TRBV6-6 to TRBJ1-2; 10 bases match TRBD1. Germline values: CDR1 MNHNY, CDR2 SVGAGI (reference sequence). V gave up 4 bases and J gave up 5 bases; unmatched junction bases: 7. The CDR3 is made up of 15 amino acids. CDR3 sequence (DNA): TGTGCCAGCAGTTCTTGGACAGGGGGAGGATATGGCTACACCTTC. Amino acid sequence: CASSSWTGGGYGYTF.

The chain couples TRBV5-8 to TRBJ1-1, with D possibly matching TRBD1 (5 bases). The CDR3 totals 13 residues. In germline, CDR1 is SGHTS, CDR2 YDEGEE. V was shortened by 0 bases and J by 9 bases, with 12 bases between the two germline ends. CDR3 residues: CASSLDRRGKAFF. CDR3 sequence (DNA): TGTGCCAGCAGCTTGGACAGGAGGGGTAAAGCTTTCTTT.

The chain couples TRBV7-3 to TRBJ2-1; no firm D call. The germline V gene has CDR1 SGHTA and CDR2 FQGTGA. V was pared by 2 bases and J by 9 bases, with 5 bases between. The CDR3 has 11 amino acids. CDR3 protein: CASSLSSEQFF. The CDR3 coding sequence is TGTGCCAGCAGCTTATCATCTGAGCAGTTCTTC.

This clone was counted once. The genes are TRBV18 and TRBJ1-1; 11 bases map to TRBD1. Per the germline V gene, CDR1 is KGHSH and CDR2 is LQKENI. The J segment lost 4 bases and the V segment lost 4 bases, leaving 8 bases of the junction unmatched. The CDR3 runs to 16 residues. CDR3 nucleotide sequence: TGTGCCAGCTCACAAGGACAGGGGGCGTTTTTCACTGAAGCTTTCTTT. This sequence encodes CASSQGQGAFFTEAFF.

The chain couples TRBV5-4 to TRBJ2-2, with D maybe TRBD2 (6 bases). The CDR3 sequence is 15 residues long. V was cut by 1 base and J by 8 bases, with 15 bases left in between. From germline, CDR1 is SGHNT and CDR2 YYREEE (reference sequence). This chain's CDR3 is CASSLRTGGVGELFF. The CDR3 DNA sequence: TGTGCCAGCAGCTTGAGGACTGGCGGGGTGGGGGAGCTGTTTTTT.

The chain links TRBV18 to TRBJ1-2; the match to TRBD1 covers 7 bases. This CDR3 contains 15 residues. The V gene end was trimmed by 2 bases and the J gene end by 8 bases; junction bases not matched to a gene: 11. From germline, CDR1 is KGHSH and CDR2 LQKENI. Here the CDR3 DNA reads TGTGCCAGCTCACCAAACTTTGGCGGGACAGAAGGCTACACCTTC. Protein product: CASSPNFGGTEGYTF.